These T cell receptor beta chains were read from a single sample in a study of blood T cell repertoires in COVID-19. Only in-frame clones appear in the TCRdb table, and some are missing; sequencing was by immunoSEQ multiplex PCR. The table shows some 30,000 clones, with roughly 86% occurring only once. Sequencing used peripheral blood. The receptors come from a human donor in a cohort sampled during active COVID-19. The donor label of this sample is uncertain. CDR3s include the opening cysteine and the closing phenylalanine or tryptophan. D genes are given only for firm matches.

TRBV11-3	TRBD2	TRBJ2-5	TGTGCCAGCAGCCCCTCGACTAGCCGGGAGACCCAGTACTTC	CASSPSTSRETQYF
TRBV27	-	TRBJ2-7	TGTGCCAGCAGTGGTTGGGGCGGCTACGAGCAGTACTTC	CASSGWGGYEQYF
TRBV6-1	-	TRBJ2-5	TGTGCCGGCAGTGACCCGGCCCGGGACTTACAAGAGACCCAGTACTTC	CAGSDPARDLQETQYF
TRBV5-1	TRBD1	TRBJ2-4	TGCGCCAGCAGCTGGGACAGGGAAAACATTCAGTACTTC	CASSWDRENIQYF
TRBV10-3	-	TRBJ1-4	TGTGCCATCAGTGAAGCAGGGTGGGATGAAAAACTGTTTTTT	CAISEAGWDEKLFF
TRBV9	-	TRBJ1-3	TGTGCCAGCAGCCCCAGTACCAACTCTGGAAACACCATATATTTT	CASSPSTNSGNTIYF
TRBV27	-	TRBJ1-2	TGTGCCAGCAGTTTAATCGGGTCAAACTATGGCTACACCTTC	CASSLIGSNYGYTF
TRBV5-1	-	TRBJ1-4	TGCGCCAGCAGCATACAGGACAGTGCAACTAATGAAAAACTGTTTTTT	CASSIQDSATNEKLFF
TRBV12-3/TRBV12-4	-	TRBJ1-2	TGTGCCAGCAGTTTAGGGCATAACTATGGCTACACCTTC	CASSLGHNYGYTF
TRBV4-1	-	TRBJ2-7	TGCGCCAGCAGCCAAGATCCTAGCGACTACGAGCAGTACTTC	CASSQDPSDYEQYF